This T cell receptor beta chain came from a study of monozygotic twins with inflammatory bowel disease. The study, taken as a whole, reports: Using the inverse Simpson index, IBD patients had lower TCRbeta diversity than healthy co-twins. Especially where disease activity was present, IBD patients had fewer clonotypes in common with others than healthy twins did. Discordant twins showed the same repertoire similarity as concordant twins, possibly from limited power. Differing immunosuppressive treatments may have added variability to patient repertoires.

A remark on this clonotype: As yet, its antigen is unknown.

TCRdb reanalyzed the 5' RACE reads and collapses them to one entry per CDR3 protein, without DNA. The table for this sample gives some 130,000 distinct CDR3 sequences. Germline assignment: CDR1 WSHSY and CDR2 SAAADI. The length of the CDR3 is 16 residues. The sample consisted of blood. The chain recombines TRBV10-2 with TRBJ1-3; TCRdb's assignment of TRBD1 cannot be checked, as there is no DNA. This receptor was taken from a human donor with ulcerative colitis or Crohn's disease, or a healthy co-twin of an affected twin (not recorded which). The CDR3 loop is CASSEGQWSSGNTIYF.